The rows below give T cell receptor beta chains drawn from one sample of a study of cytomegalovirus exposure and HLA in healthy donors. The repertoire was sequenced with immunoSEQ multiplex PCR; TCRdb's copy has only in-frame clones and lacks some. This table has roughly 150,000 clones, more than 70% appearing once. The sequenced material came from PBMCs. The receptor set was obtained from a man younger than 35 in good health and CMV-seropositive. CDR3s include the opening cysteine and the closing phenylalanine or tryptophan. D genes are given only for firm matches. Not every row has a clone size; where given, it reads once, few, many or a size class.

CASSPEIRVGNTEAFF	TGTGCCAGCAGTCCCGAAATCAGGGTCGGGAACACTGAAGCTTTCTTT	NA	TRBJ1-1	TRBV28	NA
CASRRTGPSTEAFF	TGTGCCAGCAGGCGGACAGGGCCAAGCACTGAAGCTTTCTTT	TRBD1	TRBJ1-1	TRBV6-5	once
CASSLGRVSSYEQYF	TGTGCCAGCAGTTTAGGGCGCGTCAGCTCCTACGAGCAGTACTTC	NA	TRBJ2-7	TRBV27	NA
CAWGPDRRETQYF	TGTGCCTGGGGACCTGACAGGCGAGAGACCCAGTACTTC	NA	TRBJ2-5	TRBV30	NA
CASRDRGANQPQHF	TGTGCCAGCAGAGACAGGGGAGCCAATCAGCCCCAGCATTTT	TRBD1	TRBJ1-5	TRBV27	NA
CASSPTGIETQYF	TGTGCCAGCAGTCCCACAGGCATAGAGACCCAGTACTTC	NA	TRBJ2-5	TRBV28	few
CASSPLAALREQYF	TGTGCCAGCAGTCCCCTAGCGGCTCTACGGGAGCAGTACTTC	TRBD2	TRBJ2-7	TRBV28	NA
CASSLRVLAGGRWYEQYF	TGTGCCAGCAGTTTACGGGTTCTAGCGGGAGGGAGATGGTACGAGCAGTACTTC	TRBD2	TRBJ2-7	TRBV27	NA
CASNLPGTSGSYNEQFF	TGCGCCAGCAATCTTCCCGGGACTAGCGGCTCCTACAATGAGCAGTTCTTC	TRBD2	TRBJ2-1	TRBV10-1	NA
CASSSRVGYTF	TGTGCCAGCAGTTCCAGGGTGGGCTACACCTTC	NA	TRBJ1-2	TRBV28	NA
CASSSRLDGEQYF	TGTGCCAGCAGCTCCCGACTAGACGGCGAGCAGTACTTC	NA	TRBJ2-7	TRBV7-6	NA
CASSLSLSYEQYF	TGTGCCAGCAGCTTATCTCTTTCCTACGAGCAGTACTTC	NA	TRBJ2-7	TRBV7-9	once
CASSLVLRQNMNTEAFF	TGTGCCAGCAGCTTAGTTTTAAGACAGAACATGAACACTGAAGCTTTCTTT	NA	TRBJ1-1	TRBV7-9	NA
CASSEALEGNQPQHF	TGTGCCAGCAGTGAAGCGCTAGAGGGAAATCAGCCCCAGCATTTT	NA	TRBJ1-5	TRBV2	NA
CSVRDSHYTEAFF	TGCAGCGTAAGGGACAGTCATTACACTGAAGCTTTCTTT	TRBD1	TRBJ1-1	TRBV29-1	NA